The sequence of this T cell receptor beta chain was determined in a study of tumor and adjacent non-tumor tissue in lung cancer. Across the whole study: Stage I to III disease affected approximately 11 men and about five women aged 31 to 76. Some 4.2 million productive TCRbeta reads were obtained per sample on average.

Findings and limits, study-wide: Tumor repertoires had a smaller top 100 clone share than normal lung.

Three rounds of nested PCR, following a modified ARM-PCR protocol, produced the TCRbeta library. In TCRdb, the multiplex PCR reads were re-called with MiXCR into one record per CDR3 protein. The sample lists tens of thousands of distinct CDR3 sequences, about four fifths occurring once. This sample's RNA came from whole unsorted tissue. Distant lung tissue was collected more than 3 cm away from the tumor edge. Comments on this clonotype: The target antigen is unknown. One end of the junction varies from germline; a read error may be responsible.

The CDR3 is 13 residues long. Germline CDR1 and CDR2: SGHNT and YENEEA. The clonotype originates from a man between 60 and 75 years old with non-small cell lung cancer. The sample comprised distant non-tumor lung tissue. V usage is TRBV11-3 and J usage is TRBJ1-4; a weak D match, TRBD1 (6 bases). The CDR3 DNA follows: TGTGCCAGCAGTTTACAGGGTCGCGAAAAACCGTATTTT. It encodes CASSLQGREKPYF.